This entry lists 11 T cell receptor beta chains sequenced from one sample in a study of blood T cells in healthy people across ages. Then a second PCR, running roughly 7 to 11 cycles, was carried out with a sample-barcoded 5' primer and a J-beta primer mix. TCRdb recomputed calls from the 5' RACE reads with MiXCR, one row per CDR3 protein. This sample has just under 750,000 distinct CDR3 sequences; about 20% occur once, and the top ten carry about 22%. Source material: blood. These receptors came from a man aged 70 or older in good health.

This clonotype was recorded at least ten times. The chain is built from TRBV7-8 and TRBJ1-5, with D perhaps matching TRBD1 (6 bases). This CDR3 comprises 16 residues. Germline V gene sequence: CDR1 SGHVS, CDR2 FQNEAQ. V was cut by 1 base and J by 3 bases, with 13 bases left in between. CDR3 DNA sequence: TGTGCCAGCAGCTTAGTTGCAGGGGCCCTCAATCAGCCCCAGCATTTT. It yields the protein CASSLVAGALNQPQHF.

The genes are TRBV29-1 and TRBJ1-5; tentatively, D is TRBD1 (5 bases). CDR3 length: 13 residues. CDR1 SQVTM and CDR2 ANQGSEA come from the germline V gene. Trimming removed 4 bases from V and 2 bases from J, with 9 bases in between. The CDR3 region has the DNA TGCAGCGTTGTCTTGGGGGGCAATCAGCCCCAGCATTTT. This gives the protein CSVVLGGNQPQHF. Supplemented by reference TRBV29-1 and TRBJ1-5, the full variable domain reads SAVISQKPSRDICQRGTSLTIQCQVDSQVTMMFWYRQQPGQSLTLIATANQGSEATYESGFVIDKFPISRPNLTFSTLTVSNMSPEDSSIYLCSVVLGGNQPQHFGDGTRLSIL.

This clonotype has a handful of counts. The rearrangement joins TRBV15 to TRBJ2-1, with TRBD1 as a possible D gene (6 bases). The assigned J gene may be wrong: the sequence end matches TRBJ2-5 better. CDR3 length: 16 residues. In germline, CDR1 is LNHNV, CDR2 YYDKDF (reference sequence). The DNA of the CDR3 is TGTGCCACCAGCAGAGGGGGCCCGGGACAAAAAGAGACCCAGTACTTC. Amino acids: CATSRGGPGQKETQYF.

This rearrangement joins TRBV6-1 to TRBJ1-2, with D tentatively TRBD1 (6 bases). Germline V gene lookup returns CDR1 MNHNS and CDR2 SASEGT. The CDR3 spans 13 residues. V lost 8 bases and J 8 bases, leaving 18 bases between the germline ends. The CDR3 region is CASLRQVLEGYTF. The CDR3 nucleotides read TGTGCCAGCCTCAGACAGGTCTTAGAAGGCTACACCTTC.

The chain is built from TRBV6-5 and TRBJ2-4; D gene uncertain. The CDR3 extends over 14 amino acids. V lost 5 bases, J lost 6 bases, and 14 bases lay in between. Looked up from germline, CDR1 is MNHEY and CDR2 is SVGAGI. The CDR3 is CASSPPGLGNIQYF. For the CDR3, the DNA is TGTGCCAGCAGTCCCCCCGGGCTGGGAAACATTCAGTACTTC.

A few counts support this clonotype. This chain links TRBV28 with TRBJ2-2; D remains ambiguous. Germline values: CDR1 MDHEN, CDR2 SYDVKM. V lost 6 bases, J lost 0 bases, and 8 bases lay in between. The CDR3 spans 14 residues. CDR3 nucleotides: TGTGCCAGCAGCTGGGCCTCGAACACCGGGGAGCTGTTTTTT. Its protein is CASSWASNTGELFF.

This clonotype was seen a few times. CDR3 protein: CSARYWSQPQHF. As DNA, the CDR3 is TGCAGTGCTCGCTACTGGAGTCAGCCCCAGCATTTT. This chain links TRBV20-1 with TRBJ1-5; D ambiguous. The ends were cut back, 5 bases at V and 6 bases at J, with 11 bases in the middle. The CDR3 is 12 amino acids. Germline CDR1 DFQATT, CDR2 SNEGSKA (reference sequence).

CDR3 amino acids: CASSLRAAGETQYF. Here the CDR3 DNA reads TGTGCCAGCAGTTTAAGGGCCGCGGGGGAGACCCAGTACTTC. The chain recombines TRBV12-3 or TRBV12-4 with TRBJ2-5, with D tentatively TRBD2 (6 bases). V lost 2 bases, J lost 5 bases, and 12 bases lay in between. This CDR3 has 14 amino acids.

This clonotype was recorded at least ten times. The chain links TRBV6-6 to TRBJ2-5, with TRBD1 matching over 8 bases. This CDR3 comprises 16 residues. Trimming cost V 2 bases and J 6 bases; bases outside gene matches: 11. Per the germline V gene, CDR1 is MNHNY and CDR2 is SVGAGI (reference sequence). The CDR3 spells CASSYEGRGLAKTQYF. CDR3 in DNA: TGTGCCAGCAGTTACGAGGGCAGGGGGCTGGCGAAGACCCAGTACTTC.

Notes on this clonotype: The junction differs from germline at one of its ends, possibly a read error. This chain links TRBV6-6 with TRBJ2-1; no clear D gene. The germline V gene encodes CDR1 MNHNY and CDR2 SVGAGI (reference sequence). This CDR3 comprises 12 residues. CDR3 sequence: CASSFERNERFF. CDR3 sequence (DNA): TGTGCCAGCAGTTTCGAGCGAAATGAGCGGTTCTTC.

A note on this clonotype: Its ends do not fully match the called genes, so a read error is possible. V is TRBV12-3 or TRBV12-4 and J is TRBJ2-1; D gene unclear. This CDR3 contains 14 residues. This CDR3 reads CASSPLRSDNEQFF. CDR3 in DNA: TGTGCCAGCAGTCCACTCCGCTCCGACAATGAGCAGTTCTTC.